This entry is about one T cell receptor (beta chain). Its specificity is unknown. Germline V lookup: CDR1 DFQATT, CDR2 SNEGSKA (reference sequence). The CDR3 is 11 residues long. V lost 0 bases and J lost 3, with 3 bases in between. These data belong to a study of PD-1 blockade in classical Hodgkin lymphoma. Time point here: newly diagnosed, previously untreated cHL patient sample. Starting with thawed PBMCs, CD4+ T cells were purified by magnetic negative selection. What served as comparison were PBMCs in newly diagnosed, untreated classical Hodgkin lymphoma. Libraries were prepared by immunoSEQ multiplex PCR; TCRdb keeps only in-frame clonotypes and omits some of them. Among around 30,000 clones listed, 75% to 90% were seen once. Broader study findings: Newly diagnosed patients reportedly had lower baseline TCR diversity than healthy donors. Possible causes of repertoire differences, disease activity or prior therapy, remain undefined.

The sample consisted of CD4+ T cells from blood. The clonotype was recovered from a human donor with classical Hodgkin lymphoma. This sequence joins TRBV20-1 and TRBJ2-7; no clear D. The CDR3, as DNA: TGCAGTGCTAGAGAGGACTACGAGCAGTACTTC. It is translated as CSAREDYEQYF.